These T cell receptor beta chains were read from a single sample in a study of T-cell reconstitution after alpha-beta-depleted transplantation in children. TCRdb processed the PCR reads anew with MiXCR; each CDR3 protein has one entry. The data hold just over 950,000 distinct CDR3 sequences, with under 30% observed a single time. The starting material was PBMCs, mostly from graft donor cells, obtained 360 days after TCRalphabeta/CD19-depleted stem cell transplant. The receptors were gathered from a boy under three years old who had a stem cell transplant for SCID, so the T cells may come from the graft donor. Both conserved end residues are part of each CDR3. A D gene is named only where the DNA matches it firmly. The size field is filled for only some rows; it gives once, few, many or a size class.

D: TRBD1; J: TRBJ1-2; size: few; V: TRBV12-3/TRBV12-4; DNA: TGTGCCAGCAGGTGGACAGGGCAAGGTGGCTACACCTTC; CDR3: CASRWTGQGGYTF
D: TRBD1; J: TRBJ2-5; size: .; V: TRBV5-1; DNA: TGCGCCAGCAGCTTACTCCGGGACAGAAGTGAGACCCAGTACTTC; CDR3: CASSLLRDRSETQYF
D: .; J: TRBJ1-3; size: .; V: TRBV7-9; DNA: TGTGCCAGCAGCTCTTCCGACACGGGAAACACCATATATTTT; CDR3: CASSSSDTGNTIYF
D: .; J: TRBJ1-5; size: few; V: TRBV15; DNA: TGTGCCACCAGCGCCGGCGGGGCTTTTGGCAATCAGCCCCAGCATTTT; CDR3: CATSAGGAFGNQPQHF
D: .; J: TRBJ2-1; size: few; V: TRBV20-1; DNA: TGCAGTGCTAGTTGGGCGCCAAGCTCCTACAATGAGCAGTTCTTC; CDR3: CSASWAPSSYNEQFF
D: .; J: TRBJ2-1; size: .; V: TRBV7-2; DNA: TGTGCCAGCAGCTTGGGGGGCCGAGTACAGAATGAGCAGTTCTTC; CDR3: CASSLGGRVQNEQFF
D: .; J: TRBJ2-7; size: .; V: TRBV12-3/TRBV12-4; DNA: TGTGCCAGCAGTTTAGCCGGCTACTACGAGCAGTACTTC; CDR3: CASSLAGYYEQYF
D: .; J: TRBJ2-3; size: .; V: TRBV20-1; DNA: TGCAGTGCTCCGGCTTCATACTACGCAGATACGCAGTATTTT; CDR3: CSAPASYYADTQYF
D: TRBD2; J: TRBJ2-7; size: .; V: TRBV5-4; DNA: TGTGCCAGCAGTCTAGCGGGGGGGCTCCACGAGCAGTACTTC; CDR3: CASSLAGGLHEQYF
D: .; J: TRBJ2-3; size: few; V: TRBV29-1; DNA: TGCAGCGTTGAACCCGGTTCGGATACGCAGTATTTT; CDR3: CSVEPGSDTQYF
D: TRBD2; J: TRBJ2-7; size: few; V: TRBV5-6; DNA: TGTGCCAGCAGCTTTTTAACTAGCGGGCGCCACGACTGGGAGCAGTACTTC; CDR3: CASSFLTSGRHDWEQYF
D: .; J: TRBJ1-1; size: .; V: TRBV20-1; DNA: TGCAGTGTCCCCTATCCGCAAGCTTTCTTT; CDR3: CSVPYPQAFF
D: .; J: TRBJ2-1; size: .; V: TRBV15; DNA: TGTGCCACCAGCAGAGCGGGGCAGGTTAGAGACAATGAGCAGTTCTTC; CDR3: CATSRAGQVRDNEQFF
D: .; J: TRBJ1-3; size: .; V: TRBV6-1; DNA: TGTGCCAGCAGCTGGGCACCTGGAAACACCATATATTTT; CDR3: CASSWAPGNTIYF
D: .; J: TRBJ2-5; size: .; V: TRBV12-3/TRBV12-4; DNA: TGTGCCAGCAGTTGGGCCCGAGAAGAGACCCAGTACTTC; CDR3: CASSWAREETQYF
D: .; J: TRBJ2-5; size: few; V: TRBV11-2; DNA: TGTGCCAGCAGCTTAGATTTCCTAGCACGGGAGACCCAGTACTTC; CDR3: CASSLDFLARETQYF
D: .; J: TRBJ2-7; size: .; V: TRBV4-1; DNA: TGCGCCAGCAGCCAACTCTCCGCGGTCGGCGAGCAGTACTTC; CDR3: CASSQLSAVGEQYF
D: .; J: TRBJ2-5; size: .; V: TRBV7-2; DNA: TGTGCCAGCAGCTTAGGAGGGGATTCGGAGACCCAGTACTTC; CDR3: CASSLGGDSETQYF
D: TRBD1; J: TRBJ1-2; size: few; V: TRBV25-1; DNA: TGTGCCAGCAGTCAATCAAACAGGGGGGACTATGGCTACACCTTC; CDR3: CASSQSNRGDYGYTF
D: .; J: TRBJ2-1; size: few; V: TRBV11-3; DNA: TGTGCCAGCAGCCTTGGTCAGGTTCAGTACAATGAGCAGTTCTTC; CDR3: CASSLGQVQYNEQFF
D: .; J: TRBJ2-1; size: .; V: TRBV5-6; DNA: TGTGCCAGCAGCTTGGTTGGGTGGGGGGGCCTGACTGAGCAGTTCTTC; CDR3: CASSLVGWGGLTEQFF
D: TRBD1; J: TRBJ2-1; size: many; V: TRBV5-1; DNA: TGCGCCAGCAACCAGGGACAGCCCTGGGTTGAGCAGTTCTTC; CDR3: CASNQGQPWVEQFF
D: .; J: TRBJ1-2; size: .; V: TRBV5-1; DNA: TGCGCCAGCAGCTTGGCCGTGGCGGCGGATGGCTACACCTTC; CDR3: CASSLAVAADGYTF
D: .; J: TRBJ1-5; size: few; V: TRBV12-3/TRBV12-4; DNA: TGTGCCAGCAGTTTCGGCATGGAGCCCCAGCATTTT; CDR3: CASSFGMEPQHF
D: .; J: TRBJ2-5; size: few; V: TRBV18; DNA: TGTGCCAGCTCAGGGTCCTCGATCGAGACCCAGTACTTC; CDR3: CASSGSSIETQYF
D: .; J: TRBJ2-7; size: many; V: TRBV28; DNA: TGCGCCAGCAGCCTTCAGGGGGGCTACGAGCAGTACTTC; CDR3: CASSLQGGYEQYF
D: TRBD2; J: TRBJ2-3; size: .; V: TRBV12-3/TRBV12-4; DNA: TGTGCCAGCAGTGGTCCGGGACTAGCGGGGCCAAGCACAGATACGCAGTATTTT; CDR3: CASSGPGLAGPSTDTQYF
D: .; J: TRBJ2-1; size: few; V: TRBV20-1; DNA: TGCAGTGCTTTCACCCCCGCTTTAAAGCAGTTCTTC; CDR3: CSAFTPALKQFF
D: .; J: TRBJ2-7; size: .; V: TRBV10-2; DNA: TGCGCCAGCAGGGTCCGAGGCGCCACCTACGAGCAGTACTTC; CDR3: CASRVRGATYEQYF
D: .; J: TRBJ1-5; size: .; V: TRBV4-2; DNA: TGTGCCAGCAGCCAAGATCAAGCAAGGAGCAATCAGCCCCAGCATTTT; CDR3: CASSQDQARSNQPQHF
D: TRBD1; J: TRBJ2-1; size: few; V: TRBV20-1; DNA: TGCAGTGCTAATCCACAGGGGGCGGGTTATGAGCAGTTCTTC; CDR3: CSANPQGAGYEQFF
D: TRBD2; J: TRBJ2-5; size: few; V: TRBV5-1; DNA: TGCGCCAGCAGCTTAACTAGCGGGAGACAAGAGACCCAGTACTTC; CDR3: CASSLTSGRQETQYF
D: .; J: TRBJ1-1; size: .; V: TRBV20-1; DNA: TGCAGTGGATACGCAAGGGTTAACACTGAAGCTTTCTTT; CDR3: CSGYARVNTEAFF
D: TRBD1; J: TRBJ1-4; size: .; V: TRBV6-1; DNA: TGTGCCAGCAACAACAGGGGGTTGGGGGAAAAACTGTTTTTT; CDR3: CASNNRGLGEKLFF
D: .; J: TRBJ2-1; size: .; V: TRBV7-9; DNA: TGTGCCAGCAGCCTTACTAGTTCCGATGAGGCTGAGCAGTTCTTC; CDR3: CASSLTSSDEAEQFF
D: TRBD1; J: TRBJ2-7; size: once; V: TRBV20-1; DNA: TGCAGTGCCGCGCTCGGACAGGGGACCTACGAGCAGTACTTC; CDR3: CSAALGQGTYEQYF
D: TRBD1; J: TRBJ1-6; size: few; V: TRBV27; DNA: TGTGCCAGCAGTGGGAACAGGGGGGGTAATTCACCCCTCCACTTT; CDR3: CASSGNRGGNSPLHF
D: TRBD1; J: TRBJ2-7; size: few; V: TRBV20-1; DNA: TGCAGTGCTAGCCGACGACAGGGGCTCTCCTACGAGCAGTACTTC; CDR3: CSASRRQGLSYEQYF
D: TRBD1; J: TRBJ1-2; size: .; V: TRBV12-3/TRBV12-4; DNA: TGTGCCAGCAGTCCGGGACAGCCGGGCTGGAGGGCCGAGTATGGCTACACCTTC; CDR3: CASSPGQPGWRAEYGYTF
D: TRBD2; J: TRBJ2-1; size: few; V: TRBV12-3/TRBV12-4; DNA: TGTGCCAGCAGTTTCGGGACTAGAGACAATGAGCAGTTCTTC; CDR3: CASSFGTRDNEQFF
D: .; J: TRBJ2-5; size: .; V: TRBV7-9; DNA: TGTGCCAGCAGCTCTACCTACCGGGGTGAGACCCAGTACTTC; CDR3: CASSSTYRGETQYF
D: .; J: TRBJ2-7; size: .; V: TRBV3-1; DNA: TGTGCCAGCAGACGGGGCCTCAGCTCCTACGAGCAGTACTTC; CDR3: CASRRGLSSYEQYF
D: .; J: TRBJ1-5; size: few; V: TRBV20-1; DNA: TGCAGTGCTAGAGATCTGCAGGGTGGGAATCAGCCCCAGCATTTT; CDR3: CSARDLQGGNQPQHF
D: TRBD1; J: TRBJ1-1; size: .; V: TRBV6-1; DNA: TGTGCCAGCAGCCAGACAGGGCTCGGCACTGAAGCTTTCTTT; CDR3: CASSQTGLGTEAFF
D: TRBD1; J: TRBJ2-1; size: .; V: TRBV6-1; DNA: TGTGCCAGCAGTACGGACAGGCGGAATGAGCAGTTCTTC; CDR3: CASSTDRRNEQFF
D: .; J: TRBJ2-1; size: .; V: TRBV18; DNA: TGTGCCAGCTCACCCGGGACAAATATCTACAATGAGCAGTTCTTC; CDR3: CASSPGTNIYNEQFF
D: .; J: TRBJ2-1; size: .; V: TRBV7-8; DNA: TGTGCCAGCAGCTTAGGTGGGGGGGGCCCGGACAATGAGCAGTTCTTC; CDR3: CASSLGGGGPDNEQFF
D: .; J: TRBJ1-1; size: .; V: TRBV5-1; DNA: TGCGCCAGCAGCTTGACCGCCCAGAACACTGAAGCTTTCTTT; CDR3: CASSLTAQNTEAFF
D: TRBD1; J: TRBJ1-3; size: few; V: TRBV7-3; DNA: TGTGCCAGCAGCCTTGGGACAGGCTATCCCGGTGGAAACACCATATATTTT; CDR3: CASSLGTGYPGGNTIYF
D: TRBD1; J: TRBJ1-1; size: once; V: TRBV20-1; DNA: TGCAGTGCTAGGAGCTGGGACAGGTTAATGAACACTGAAGCTTTCTTT; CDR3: CSARSWDRLMNTEAFF